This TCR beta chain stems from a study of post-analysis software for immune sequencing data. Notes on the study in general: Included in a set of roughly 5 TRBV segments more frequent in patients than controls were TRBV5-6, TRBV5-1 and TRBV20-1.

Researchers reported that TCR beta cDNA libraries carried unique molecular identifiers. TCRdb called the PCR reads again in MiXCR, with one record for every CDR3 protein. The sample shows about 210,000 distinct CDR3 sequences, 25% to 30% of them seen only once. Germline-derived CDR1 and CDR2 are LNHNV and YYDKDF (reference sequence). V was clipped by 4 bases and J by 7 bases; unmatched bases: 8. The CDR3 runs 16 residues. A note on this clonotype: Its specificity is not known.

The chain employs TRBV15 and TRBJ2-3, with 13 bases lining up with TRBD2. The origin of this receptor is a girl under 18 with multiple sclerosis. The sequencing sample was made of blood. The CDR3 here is CATSTQTSGGLNTQYF. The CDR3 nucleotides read TGTGCCACCAGCACCCAGACTAGCGGGGGGTTGAATACGCAGTATTTT.